The 28 T cell receptor beta chains reported below all come from one sample, sequenced in a study of blood T cell repertoires in COVID-19. Method: immunoSEQ multiplex PCR; TCRdb's copy keeps in-frame clones and lacks some. Among about 340,000 clones, around 91% were seen once, and the ten largest hold roughly 3%. Sequenced sample: peripheral blood. Receptors were obtained from a woman between 18 and 29 years old who had recovered from COVID-19.

This clone was seen only a few times. The rearrangement links TRBV7-9 to TRBJ1-1, with a possible D match to TRBD1 (6 bases). Germline V gene data show CDR1 as SEHNR and CDR2 as FQNEAQ (reference sequence). CDR3 size: 14 residues. V was trimmed by 1 base and J by 4 bases, leaving 10 bases between them. The chain's CDR3 is CASSLGGHFTEAFF. In nucleotides, the CDR3 is TGTGCCAGCAGCTTAGGGGGACATTTCACTGAAGCTTTCTTT.

This chain connects TRBV28 to TRBJ2-3; the D gene is possibly TRBD2 (6 bases). This CDR3 region has 15 residues. V lost 7 bases to trimming and J lost 4 bases, with 18 bases between them. Germline CDR1 MDHEN, CDR2 SYDVKM. The DNA of the CDR3 is TGTGCCAGCAACCCCAGCGGGCTCCAGGCAGATACGCAGTATTTT. The encoded protein is CASNPSGLQADTQYF.

This chain joins TRBV21-1 and TRBJ1-1; the table's D gene call, TRBD1, was not cross checked with the DNA. TRBV21-1 is tagged as a pseudogene. The CDR3 extends over 15 amino acids. This CDR3 reads CASHPPQKKNTEAFF. In DNA form, the CDR3 reads TGTGCCAGCCATCCCCCCCAGAAAAAAAACACTGAAGCTTTCTTT.

The chain employs TRBV6-5 and TRBJ2-1, with TRBD2 matching 7 bases. The CDR3 is 15 amino acids. Trimming at V came to 6 bases and at J to 5 bases, leaving 10 bases not matched to a gene. CDR1 is MNHEY and CDR2 is SVGAGI in the germline V gene. In DNA, the CDR3 is TGTGCCAGCAGCTTGAGCGGGATGGGTAACAATGAGCAGTTCTTC. Protein product: CASSLSGMGNNEQFF.

This chain connects TRBV6-6 to TRBJ1-2, with 11 nucleotides matching TRBD1. The CDR3 totals 15 residues. With V trimmed by 5 bases and J by 4 bases, 6 bases remained unmatched. CDR1 is MNHNY, CDR2 SVGAGI, per germline (reference sequence). In DNA form, the CDR3 reads TGTGCCAGCAGTCTCGGGACAGGGGGATCCTATGGCTACACCTTC. Amino acids: CASSLGTGGSYGYTF.

The genes are TRBV3-1 (or the pseudogene TRBV3-2) and TRBJ1-3; tentatively, D is TRBD1 (5 bases). Per the germline V gene, CDR1 is LGHDT and CDR2 is YNNKEL (reference sequence). CDR3 length: 14 residues. The CDR3 spells CATRGKGSGNTIYF. CDR3 nucleotide sequence: TGTGCTACAAGGGGCAAGGGCTCTGGAAACACCATATATTTT.

The chain couples TRBV12-5 to TRBJ1-3, with TRBD1 identical over 8 bases. Per the germline V gene, CDR1 is LGHNT and CDR2 is FRNRAP. The CDR3 has 14 amino acids. Trimming took 1 base from V and 7 from J; bases not matched to a gene: 3. This CDR3 is CASGLAQGVNTIYF. The CDR3 DNA reads as TGTGCTAGTGGTTTGGCACAGGGGGTGAACACCATATATTTT.

This clone was observed a single time. V is TRBV9 and J is TRBJ2-1; 8 nucleotides match TRBD2. CDR1 and CDR2 from the germline V gene are SGDLS and YYNGEE. The length of the CDR3 is 15 residues. Trimming took 0 bases from V and 14 from J; bases not matched to a gene: 13. This CDR3 reads CASSVGTSGVQDKFF. In DNA form, the CDR3 reads TGTGCCAGCAGCGTAGGAACTAGCGGAGTCCAGGATAAGTTCTTC.

The chain links TRBV24-1 to TRBJ2-1; TRBD1 agrees at 8 bases. Germline V CDR1 and CDR2: KGHDR, SFDVKD. CDR3 length: 17 residues. Trimming cost V 4 bases and J 4 bases; bases outside gene matches: 11. For the CDR3, the DNA is TGTGCCACCAGTGACCCATCAGGGGGCGCCGGGTACAATGAGCAGTTCTTC. This translates into CATSDPSGGAGYNEQFF.

V gene TRBV3-1 (or the pseudogene TRBV3-2) combines with J gene TRBJ2-2; 8 bases line up with TRBD2. Trimming took 6 bases from V and 5 from J; bases not matched to a gene: 8. From germline, CDR1 is LGHDT and CDR2 YNNKEL (reference sequence). The CDR3 runs 15 residues. The CDR3 loop is CASRERERLTGELFF. In nucleotides, the CDR3 is TGTGCCAGCAGGGAGCGGGAGCGATTGACCGGGGAGCTGTTTTTT.

The CDR3 sequence: CASSPPGQGDIQYF. For the CDR3, the DNA is TGTGCCAGCTCACCGCCGGGACAGGGGGACATTCAGTACTTC. The chain uses TRBV18 and TRBJ2-4, with TRBD1 matching over 11 bases. The CDR3 has 14 amino acids. Germline V gene data show CDR1 as KGHSH and CDR2 as LQKENI. J was trimmed by 8 bases and V by 3 bases; bases with no gene match: 3.

V is TRBV29-1 and J is TRBJ1-1; TRBD1 matches 7 bases. The CDR3 loop spans 14 amino acids. Germline CDR1 SQVTM, CDR2 ANQGSEA. J was trimmed by 4 bases and V by 2 bases; bases with no gene match: 7. The CDR3 region has the DNA TGCAGCGTTGAAATCAGACAGGGTGGCACTGAAGCTTTCTTT. This sequence encodes CSVEIRQGGTEAFF.

This clone has just one count. The rearrangement uses TRBV2 and TRBJ2-3, with D unresolved. Between the trimmed V and J ends, which lost 10 bases and 3 bases, there was a span of 8 bases. CDR3 length: 11 amino acids. CDR1 is SNHLY, CDR2 FYNNEI, per germline. CDR3 amino acids: CATVSTDTQYF. Here the CDR3 DNA reads TGTGCCACTGTTAGTACAGATACGCAGTATTTT.

This sequence joins TRBV3-1 (or the pseudogene TRBV3-2) and TRBJ1-1; D gene uncertain. The CDR3 is 13 residues long. The ends were cut back, 4 bases at V and 0 bases at J, with 6 bases in the middle. Germline loops: CDR1 LGHDT, CDR2 YNNKEL (reference sequence). This CDR3 reads CASSPTLNTEAFF. CDR3 bases: TGTGCCAGCAGCCCTACGCTGAACACTGAAGCTTTCTTT.

A note on this clone: Other DNA sequences from this sample encode an identical CDR3 as well. This chain uses TRBV5-1 with TRBJ1-2; 8 bases are shared with TRBD1. The CDR3 spans 15 residues. Germline V gives CDR1 SGHRS, CDR2 YFSETQ. Trimming cost V 4 bases and J 4 bases; bases outside gene matches: 9. The CDR3 nucleotides are TGCGCCAGCAGCCCAGGACAGGGAACCGGCTATGGCTACACCTTC. It codes for CASSPGQGTGYGYTF.

CDR3 sequence (DNA): TGTGCCAGCAGTGAATCTAAGGGGCCTAACACTGAAGCTTTCTTT. It is translated as CASSESKGPNTEAFF. V gene TRBV25-1 combines with J gene TRBJ1-1, with D perhaps TRBD1 (5 bases). The CDR3 is made up of 15 amino acids. The germline CDR1 and CDR2 sequences are MGHDK and SYGVNS. Deletions cut 1 base from V and 2 bases from J, with 11 bases between.

The rearrangement joins TRBV12-5 to TRBJ2-2, with D unclear. The CDR3 spans 13 residues. Per germline, CDR1 LGHNT and CDR2 FRNRAP. V lost 3 bases and J lost 6, with 8 bases in between. CDR3 in amino acids: CASGFTIAGELFF. The CDR3, as DNA: TGTGCTAGTGGTTTTACTATTGCCGGGGAGCTGTTTTTT. Using reference TRBV12-5 and TRBJ2-2 for the parts outside the CDR3, the full variable domain is DARVTQTPRHKVTEMGQEVTMRCQPILGHNTVFWYRQTMMQGLELLAYFRNRAPLDDSGMPKDRFSAEMPDATLATLKIQPSEPRDSAVYFCASGFTIAGELFFGEGSRLTVL.

The V gene is TRBV9, the J gene TRBJ1-1; 7 bases fit TRBD1. The CDR3 consists of 14 residues. V was clipped by 2 bases and J by 3 bases; unmatched bases: 4. Germline V lookup: CDR1 SGDLS, CDR2 YYNGEE. The CDR3 nucleotides are TGTGCCAGCAGCGTCCGACAGGGTGACACTGAAGCTTTCTTT. Its protein product is CASSVRQGDTEAFF. Full variable domain (remainder filled in from reference TRBV9 and TRBJ1-1): DSGVTQTPKHLITATGQRVTLRCSPRSGDLSVYWYQQSLDQGLQFLIQYYNGEERAKGNILERFSAQQFPDLHSELNLSSLELGDSALYFCASSVRQGDTEAFFGQGTRLTVV.

CDR3 DNA: TGTGCCAGCAGTTCGACAGGGAGCGGGGCCAACGTCCTGACTTTC. Protein sequence: CASSSTGSGANVLTF. The chain couples TRBV5-4 to TRBJ2-6; 7 bases are shared with TRBD1. CDR1 SGHNT and CDR2 YYREEE come from the germline V gene (reference sequence). The V and J ends lost 5 bases and 4 bases, in that order; junction bases with no gene match: 6. The CDR3 has 15 residues.

The V gene is TRBV9, the J gene TRBJ2-1, with TRBD2 matching 7 bases. V lost 3 bases and J lost 3; bases outside the gene matches: 6. In germline, CDR1 is SGDLS, CDR2 YYNGEE. The CDR3 has 15 residues. DNA for the CDR3: TGTGCCAGCAGCGAACTAGCGACCCACTACAATGAGCAGTTCTTC. Translating gives CASSELATHYNEQFF.

A few counts support this clone. CDR3 nucleotide sequence: TGCGCCAGCCAACCGAGGACACCTTTGAGAAGCGAAAAACTGTTTTTT. Protein product: CASQPRTPLRSEKLFF. The chain recombines TRBV10-2 with TRBJ1-4, with TRBD1 as a possible D gene (5 bases). This CDR3 is built from 16 residues. From germline, CDR1 is WSHSY and CDR2 SAAADI. Trimming cost V 8 bases and J 8 bases, with 24 bases left between them.

The chain has TRBV14 and TRBJ1-1, with 11 bases fitting TRBD1. Germline CDR1 and CDR2: SGHDN and FVKESK. CDR3 length equals 17 residues. After removal of 2 bases from V and 6 bases from J, the junction contained 11 bases not matched to a gene. For the CDR3, the DNA is TGTGCCAGCAGCCAACTCCGGGACAGGGGGTTTTTGGCTGAAGCTTTCTTT. Translation gives CASSQLRDRGFLAEAFF.

The CDR3 DNA reads TGCGCCAGCAGCCAAGTAACTAGCGGGGCTAGCTACAATGAGCAGTTCTTC. It specifies CASSQVTSGASYNEQFF. This chain links TRBV4-3 with TRBJ2-1; 10 nucleotides agree with TRBD2. Germline CDR1 LGHNA, CDR2 YSLEER. The trim removed 1 base at V and 3 bases at J, leaving 6 bases unmatched. This CDR3 has 17 residues.

The chain joins TRBV9 to TRBJ1-1; D is possibly TRBD1 (5 bases). CDR1 and CDR2 (germline): SGDLS, YYNGEE. The CDR3 covers 16 residues. V gave up 0 bases and J gave up 5 bases, with 17 bases separating them. The CDR3 sequence is CASSVAVPGGSTEAFF. The CDR3, as DNA: TGTGCCAGCAGCGTAGCGGTTCCGGGGGGAAGTACTGAAGCTTTCTTT.

The chain couples TRBV12-3 or TRBV12-4 to TRBJ1-2, with 7 bases matching TRBD1. The CDR3 spans 13 residues. After removal of 6 bases from V and 7 bases from J, the junction contained 8 bases not matched to a gene. CDR3 loop: CASRETGLRGYTF. The CDR3 bases are TGTGCCAGCAGGGAGACAGGGCTGCGTGGCTACACCTTC.

This chain connects TRBV29-1 to TRBJ1-2; TRBD1 aligns across 7 bases. V lost 0 bases and J lost 8; bases outside the gene matches: 6. The CDR3 contains 13 residues. The germline V gene has CDR1 SQVTM and CDR2 ANQGSEA. Here the CDR3 DNA reads TGCAGCGTTGAAGATGATTCAGGGGGAGGCTACACCTTC. Protein sequence: CSVEDDSGGGYTF.

This chain links TRBV27 with TRBJ2-7, with D tentatively TRBD2 (6 bases). Germline CDR1 reads MNHEY; CDR2 reads SMNVEV (reference sequence). The CDR3 totals 13 residues. Trimming stripped 4 bases from V and 7 bases from J, with 14 bases between. The CDR3 region is CASSSRRAGEQYV. The CDR3 nucleotides read TGTGCCAGCAGTTCCCGGAGGGCCGGAGAGCAGTACGTC.

The V call is TRBV12-3 or TRBV12-4, the J call TRBJ2-5; D might be TRBD2 (6 bases). V lost 2 bases and J lost 5, with 9 bases in between. CDR3 length: 13 residues. The CDR3 DNA reads as TGTGCCAGCAGTTTAACTAGCTGGGAGACCCAGTACTTC. Residues: CASSLTSWETQYF.